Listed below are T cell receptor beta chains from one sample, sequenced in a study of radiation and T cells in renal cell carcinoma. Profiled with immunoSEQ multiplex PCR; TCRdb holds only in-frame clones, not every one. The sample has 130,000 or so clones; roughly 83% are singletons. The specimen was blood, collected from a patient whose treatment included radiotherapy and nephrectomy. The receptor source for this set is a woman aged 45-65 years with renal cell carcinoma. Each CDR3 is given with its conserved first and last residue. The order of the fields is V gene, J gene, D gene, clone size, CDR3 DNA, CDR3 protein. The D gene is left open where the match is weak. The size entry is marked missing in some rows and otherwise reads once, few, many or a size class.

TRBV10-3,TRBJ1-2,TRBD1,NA,TGTGCCATCAGCTCGGGACAGGACTATGGCTACACCTTC,CAISSGQDYGYTF
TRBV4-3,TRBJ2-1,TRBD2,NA,TGCGCCAGCAGCCAACTAGCGGATTCCTACAATGAGCAGTTCTTC,CASSQLADSYNEQFF
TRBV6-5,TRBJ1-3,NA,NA,TGTGCCAGCAGTTATGATTCTGGAAACACCATATATTTT,CASSYDSGNTIYF
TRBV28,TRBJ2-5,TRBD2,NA,TGTGCCAGCGCCCGGACTAGCGTTGAGACCCAGTACTTC,CASARTSVETQYF
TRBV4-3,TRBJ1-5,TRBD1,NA,TGCGCCAGCAGCCAGGACAGGGAGAACAATCAGCCCCAGCATTTT,CASSQDRENNQPQHF
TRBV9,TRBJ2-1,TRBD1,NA,TGTGCCAGCAGCGTAGCCTTTTCCGGGACAGGGCGAGATGAGCAGTTCTTC,CASSVAFSGTGRDEQFF
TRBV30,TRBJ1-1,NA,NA,TGTGCCTGGAGTAAATCGAACTTCCAGGGAGGCACTGAAGCTTTCTTT,CAWSKSNFQGGTEAFF
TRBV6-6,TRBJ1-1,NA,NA,TGTGCCAGCAGTAAAACCGACAGCCTCCAGGAGGCTTTCTTT,CASSKTDSLQEAFF
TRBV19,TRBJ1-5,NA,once,TGTGCCAGTAGTCGGGGATTTATAGGGCAACAGCCCCAGCATTTT,CASSRGFIGQQPQHF
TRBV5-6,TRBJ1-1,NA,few,TGTGCCAGCAGCTTGTTCCCCAAACCTAACACTGAAGCTTTCTTT,CASSLFPKPNTEAFF
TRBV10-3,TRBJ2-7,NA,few,TGTGCCATCAGTCCCTCAGGCTCCTACGAGCAGTACTTC,CAISPSGSYEQYF
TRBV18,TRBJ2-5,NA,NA,TGTGCCAGCTCACCATACGGGCAAGAGACCCAGTACTTC,CASSPYGQETQYF
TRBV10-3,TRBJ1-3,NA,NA,TGTGCCATCAGTGTTCAGTGGGGGGCGTCTGGAAACACCATATATTTT,CAISVQWGASGNTIYF
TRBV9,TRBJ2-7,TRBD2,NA,TGTGCCAGCAGCGTAGCTCCTGACGGGGGGACCTACGAGCAGTACTTC,CASSVAPDGGTYEQYF
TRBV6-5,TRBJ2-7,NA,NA,TGTGCCAGCTGGGTTGCGGGTGGCTACGAGCAGTACTTC,CASWVAGGYEQYF
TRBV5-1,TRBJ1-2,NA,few,TGCGCCAGCAGCTTGGAATATGCTGGCTACACCTTC,CASSLEYAGYTF
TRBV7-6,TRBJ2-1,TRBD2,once,TGTGCCAGCAGCTCCCTAGCGGGGGCCTACAATGAGCAGTTCTTC,CASSSLAGAYNEQFF
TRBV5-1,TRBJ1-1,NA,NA,TGCGCCAGCAGCTCACAGAACACTGAAGCTTTCTTT,CASSSQNTEAFF
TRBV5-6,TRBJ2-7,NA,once,TGTGCCAGCAGCCCCGCCCATGGGGCGGAGGAGCAGTACTTC,CASSPAHGAEEQYF
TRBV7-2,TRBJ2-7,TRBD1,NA,TGTGCCAGCAGCTCCCCGGCCCAGGGGGCGCGTACCCACGAGCAGTACTTC,CASSSPAQGARTHEQYF
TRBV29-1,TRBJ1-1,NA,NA,TGCAGCGTTGGATCGACGAACACTGAAGCTTTCTTT,CSVGSTNTEAFF
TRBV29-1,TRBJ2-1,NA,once,TGCAGCGTTGAGGGGGGAGGTTCCTACAATGAGCAGTTCTTC,CSVEGGGSYNEQFF
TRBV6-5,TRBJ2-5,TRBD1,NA,TGTGCCAGCAGCTCCCCCGGGACAGGGCAAGAGACCCAGTACTTC,CASSSPGTGQETQYF
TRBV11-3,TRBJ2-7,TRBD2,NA,TGTGCCAGCAGCTTAGATTCGGGACTAGCCCACGAGCAGTACTTC,CASSLDSGLAHEQYF
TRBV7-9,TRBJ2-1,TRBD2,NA,TGTGCCAGCAGCCCCAACCGGACTAGCGTGTCCTACAATGAGCAGTTCTTC,CASSPNRTSVSYNEQFF
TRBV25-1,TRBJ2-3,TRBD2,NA,TGTGCCAGCAGTCGGACTAGCGGGAGTAGGGATACGCAGTATTTT,CASSRTSGSRDTQYF
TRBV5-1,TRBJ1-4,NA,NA,TGCGCCAGCAGCCCGGAGGGGGATGAAAAACTGTTTTTT,CASSPEGDEKLFF
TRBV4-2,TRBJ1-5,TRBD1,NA,TGTGCCAGCAGCCAAGTCTTTAACCCACAGGGGTATCAGCCCCAGCATTTT,CASSQVFNPQGYQPQHF
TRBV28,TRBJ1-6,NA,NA,TGTGCCAGCAGTTTTGCGGGGGTAGATAATTCACCCCTCCACTTT,CASSFAGVDNSPLHF
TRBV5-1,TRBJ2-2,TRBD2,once,TGCGCCAGCAGCGCTCTTCCTAGCGGGAGGGCCACCGGGGAGCTGTTTTTT,CASSALPSGRATGELFF
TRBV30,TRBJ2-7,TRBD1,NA,TGTGCCTGGAGTTACGGACAGGGCCTAGGGGAGCAGTACTTC,CAWSYGQGLGEQYF
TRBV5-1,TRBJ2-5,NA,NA,TGCGCCAGCAGCTTAGGGACGGAAGAGACCCAGTACTTC,CASSLGTEETQYF
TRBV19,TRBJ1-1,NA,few,TGTGCCAGTAGTATGGGGGGTATGGAGGCTTTCTTT,CASSMGGMEAFF
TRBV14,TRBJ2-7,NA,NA,TGTGCCAGCAGCCGACCCGGGACGGAAGGCTACGAGCAGTACTTC,CASSRPGTEGYEQYF
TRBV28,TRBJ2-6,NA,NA,TGTGCCAGCAGTTTTGTGGGATCCTCTGGGGCCAACGTCCTGACTTTC,CASSFVGSSGANVLTF
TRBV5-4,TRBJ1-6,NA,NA,TGTGCCAGCAGCTTGGGCCCGCCTAATTCAGCCCTCCACTTT,CASSLGPPNSALHF
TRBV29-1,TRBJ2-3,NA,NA,TGCAGCGTTGCGCAACCCCGTTCGCCGGATACGCAGTATTTT,CSVAQPRSPDTQYF
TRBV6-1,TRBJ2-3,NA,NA,TGTGCCAGCAGCACTAACCCGGACCACCGAGATACGCAGTATTTT,CASSTNPDHRDTQYF
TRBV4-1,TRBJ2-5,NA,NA,TGCGCCAGCAGCCCGTTTGGGGGAGAGACCCAGTACTTC,CASSPFGGETQYF
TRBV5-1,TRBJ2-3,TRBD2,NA,TGCGCCAGCAGCTTGACTAGCGCTAGCACAGATACGCAGTATTTT,CASSLTSASTDTQYF
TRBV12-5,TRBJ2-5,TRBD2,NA,TGTGCTAGTGCGGAGCGGGCCGCGGGAGGGACCCAGTACTTC,CASAERAAGGTQYF
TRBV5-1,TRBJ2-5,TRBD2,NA,TGCGCCAGCAGCTTGGCACTAGCGGGGGGCGAGACCCAGTACTTC,CASSLALAGGETQYF
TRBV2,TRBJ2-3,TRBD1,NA,TGTGCCAGCGTCCGGGACAGCGTCACAGATACGCAGTATTTT,CASVRDSVTDTQYF
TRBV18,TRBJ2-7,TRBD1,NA,TGTGCCAGCTCAGAAGGACAGGAAAACGAGCAGTACTTC,CASSEGQENEQYF
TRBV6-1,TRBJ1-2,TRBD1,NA,TGTGCCAGCAGGGAGACAGGGTACTATGGCTACACCTTC,CASRETGYYGYTF
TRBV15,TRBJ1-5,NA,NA,TGTGCCACCAGCACCTCCGACAATAGCAATCAGCCCCAGCATTTT,CATSTSDNSNQPQHF
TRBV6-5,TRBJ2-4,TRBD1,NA,TGTGCCAGCAGTTTCAACCGGGACAGGCAAAACATTCAGTACTTC,CASSFNRDRQNIQYF
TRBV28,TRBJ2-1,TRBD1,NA,TGTGCCAGCATCTCAAATCCAGGGGGCAGTGGGAATGAGCAGTTCTTC,CASISNPGGSGNEQFF
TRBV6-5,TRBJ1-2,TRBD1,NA,TGTGCCAGTGAGGACAGGGATAGTGGCTACACCTTC,CASEDRDSGYTF
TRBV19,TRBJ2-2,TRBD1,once,TGTGCCAGCACCCTACAGGGGGTATCCGGGGAGCTGTTTTTT,CASTLQGVSGELFF
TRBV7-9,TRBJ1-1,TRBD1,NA,TGTGCCAGCAGCCTCGGGACAGGGAACACTGAAGCTTTCTTT,CASSLGTGNTEAFF
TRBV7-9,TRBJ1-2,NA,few,TGTGCCAGCAGCTTGGACACTAACTATGGCTACACCTTC,CASSLDTNYGYTF
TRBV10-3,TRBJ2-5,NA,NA,TGTGCCATCAGGCCTGCTGCGGGCCAAGAGACCCAGTACTTC,CAIRPAAGQETQYF